These T cell receptor beta chains were read from a single sample in a study of response to subunit inactivated influenza vaccine. A single record per CDR3 protein comes from TCRdb applying MiXCR to the RT-PCR reads. The sample holds around 570,000 distinct CDR3 sequences, about 10% seen once. This same sample was also taken into another study, of T cells expressing NK-cell markers.

The sequences come from PBMCs from blood, collected on the day of vaccination. The receptors stem from a man aged 50 or older who received an inactivated influenza vaccine. Both conserved end residues are part of each CDR3. A D gene is named only where the DNA matches it firmly. Clone size is given for some rows only: seen once, a few or many times, or a class if the clone is expanded.

TRBV10-3,TRBJ2-1,-,-,TGTGCCATCAGTGATGGGCAGAGCTCCTACAATGAGCAGTTCTTC,CAISDGQSSYNEQFF
TRBV9,TRBJ1-2,-,-,TGTGCCAGCAGCGCCACGACGGGGGGCGTCTATGGCTACACCTTC,CASSATTGGVYGYTF
TRBV10-3,TRBJ2-3,few,-,TGTGCCATCAGTGATGACAGGACTAGCACAGATACGCAGTATTTT,CAISDDRTSTDTQYF
TRBV12-3/TRBV12-4,TRBJ2-2,-,-,TGTGCCAGCAGTTTGAGTTGGAGGACGAACACCGGGGAGCTGTTTTTT,CASSLSWRTNTGELFF
TRBV20-1,TRBJ2-7,few,TRBD1,TGCAGTGCTAGAGATCCCGGGCAGGGGGCGACCTACGAGCAGTACTTC,CSARDPGQGATYEQYF
TRBV25-1,TRBJ2-7,-,-,TGTGCCAGCACCGAGGGAGGCCGTTCCTACGAGCAGTACTTC,CASTEGGRSYEQYF
TRBV7-4,TRBJ2-1,-,-,TGTGCCACCTCCCAGGGTTGGGACGCGTACAATGAGCAGTTCTTC,CATSQGWDAYNEQFF
TRBV11-2,TRBJ1-4,many,-,TGTGCCAGCAGCTTGGGCGGAGCTTTAGGGGAAAAACTGTTTTTT,CASSLGGALGEKLFF
TRBV29-1,TRBJ2-5,few,TRBD1,TGCAGCGTTGAAGAGACAGGGGCGCAGGCCCAGTACTTC,CSVEETGAQAQYF
TRBV4-1,TRBJ2-2,few,TRBD1,TGCGCCAGCAGCCTCCAGACAGGGGTACTGGCCGGGGAGCTGTTTTTT,CASSLQTGVLAGELFF
TRBV4-1,TRBJ1-6,-,-,TGCGCCAGCAGCCCCAGTGACGGATCGAATTCACCCCTCCACTTT,CASSPSDGSNSPLHF
TRBV4-3,TRBJ2-3,-,-,TGCGCCAGCAGCCAAGACGGGGCAGATACGCAGTATTTT,CASSQDGADTQYF
TRBV6-1,TRBJ2-2,once,-,TGTGCCAGCGCTGCAGGGGCGAACACCGGGGAGCTGTTTTTT,CASAAGANTGELFF
TRBV27,TRBJ2-1,-,TRBD2,TGTGCCAGCAGTTTCCCGGGACTAGCGGGCAATGAGCAGTTCTTC,CASSFPGLAGNEQFF
TRBV7-2,TRBJ1-4,few,-,TGTGCCAGCAGCTTAGAAGGGGTTTACGGGGGGAGAAAACTGTTTTTT,CASSLEGVYGGRKLFF
TRBV24-1,TRBJ2-1,-,-,TGTGCCACCAGCGAGGACAGCTCAAACAATGAGCAGTTCTTC,CATSEDSSNNEQFF
TRBV6-5,TRBJ1-1,few,-,TGTGCCAGCAGTTTGTGGGGCTTGGACACTGAAGCTTTCTTT,CASSLWGLDTEAFF
TRBV28,TRBJ2-5,many,-,TGTGCCAGCAGCTTGGAGACCCAGTACTTC,CASSLETQYF
TRBV7-2,TRBJ2-7,few,TRBD2,TGTGCCAGCAGCTTAACTAGCGGGGGGGGCTACGAGCAGTACTTC,CASSLTSGGGYEQYF
TRBV5-1,TRBJ2-7,-,-,TGCGCCAGCAGTGAGAGTGCGGGGTTAGCCTACGAGCAGTACTTC,CASSESAGLAYEQYF
TRBV20-1,TRBJ2-2,few,TRBD1,TGCAGTGCTAGAGATAGCCAGAGACAGGGCGGGGAGCTGTTTTTT,CSARDSQRQGGELFF
TRBV12-3/TRBV12-4,TRBJ1-5,many,-,TGTGCCAGCAGTAAGGGTGACATCCAGCCCCAGCATTTT,CASSKGDIQPQHF
TRBV29-1,TRBJ2-3,few,-,TGCAGCGTTGAAGATCAAGGGGCTACTAGCACAGATACGCAGTATTTT,CSVEDQGATSTDTQYF
TRBV20-1,TRBJ2-5,few,TRBD2,TGCAGTGCTAGACTAACTAGCGGGGGGCCACAAGAGACCCAGTACTTC,CSARLTSGGPQETQYF
TRBV12-3/TRBV12-4,TRBJ2-7,few,TRBD1,TGTGCCAGCAGCCCAAACCCGGGACAGGGGAGCCACGAGCAGTACTTC,CASSPNPGQGSHEQYF
TRBV20-1,TRBJ1-5,few,-,TGCAGTGCACAGCTATATAGCAATCAGCCCCAGCATTTT,CSAQLYSNQPQHF
TRBV5-1,TRBJ1-1,few,-,TGCGCCAGCAGCTACGAAGGGGTTAACACTGAAGCTTTCTTT,CASSYEGVNTEAFF
TRBV5-1,TRBJ1-4,few,TRBD1,TGCGCCAGCAGTTTCAGAAGCCTGGGACAGGGGAATGAAAAACTGTTTTTT,CASSFRSLGQGNEKLFF
TRBV20-1,TRBJ1-6,-,-,TGCAGTGCCAAAGATCGGACCTATAATTCACCCCTCCACTTT,CSAKDRTYNSPLHF
TRBV4-3,TRBJ1-4,-,-,TGCGCCAGCAGCCAAGTTGGAGGACCCAATGAAAAACTGTTTTTT,CASSQVGGPNEKLFF
TRBV12-3/TRBV12-4,TRBJ2-1,few,-,TGTGCCAGCAGTTTGGGACTCTCCCACAATGAGCAGTTCTTC,CASSLGLSHNEQFF
TRBV7-6,TRBJ2-1,-,-,TGTGCCAGCAGCTTAGGGGGCCCCCTCTCCTACAATGAGCAGTTCTTC,CASSLGGPLSYNEQFF
TRBV20-1,TRBJ2-7,-,TRBD2,TGCAGTGCCATGGATACACTAGCGGGAGCCTACGAGCAGTACTTC,CSAMDTLAGAYEQYF
TRBV7-6,TRBJ2-1,-,-,TGTGCCAGCAGCTTAGGGGGGGACCCTAATGAGCAGTTCTTC,CASSLGGDPNEQFF
TRBV20-1,TRBJ2-5,-,TRBD1,TGCAGTGCTAGCTGGACAGGGACGAAGACCCAGTACTTC,CSASWTGTKTQYF
TRBV11-2,TRBJ2-1,few,TRBD2,TGTGCCAGCATCCCTTTTCGCGGGAGCTCCTACAATGAGCAGTTCTTC,CASIPFRGSSYNEQFF
TRBV6-1,TRBJ1-1,-,-,TGTGCCAGCAGATCCCCGGGACATCAGGCTGAAGCTTTCTTT,CASRSPGHQAEAFF
TRBV20-1,TRBJ2-1,-,-,TGCAGGGCCGGGGGTGAGCAGTTCTTC,CRAGGEQFF
TRBV12-3/TRBV12-4,TRBJ1-1,many,-,TGTGCCAGCAGTCTCCTTGAGAACACTGAAGCTTTCTTT,CASSLLENTEAFF
TRBV10-3,TRBJ2-7,many,TRBD2,TGTGCCATCAGTGAGGGACTAGCGGGATTTATTTCCTACGAGCAGTACTTC,CAISEGLAGFISYEQYF
TRBV3-1,TRBJ2-1,many,-,TGTGCCAGCAGCCAAGGCTTGCGGGGTGAGCAGTTCTTC,CASSQGLRGEQFF
TRBV5-1,TRBJ2-7,-,TRBD2,TGCGCCAGCAGCTTCTTGGGCGGGGGGGCTGACGAGCAGTACTTC,CASSFLGGGADEQYF
TRBV4-1,TRBJ1-4,-,-,TGCGCCAGCAGCCAAGCTACCGGAGTCGGTGAAAAACTGTTTTTT,CASSQATGVGEKLFF
TRBV9,TRBJ2-7,-,TRBD2,TGTGCCAGCAGCCCCAAGACTAGCGCCGAGCAGTACTTC,CASSPKTSAEQYF
TRBV6-1,TRBJ1-1,few,TRBD1,TGTGCCAGCAGTAGGGGACAGAAGAACACTGAAGCTTTCTTT,CASSRGQKNTEAFF
TRBV7-9,TRBJ2-5,few,TRBD1,TGTGCCAGCAGCCTCGGGACAGGGAGGTCTGAGACCCAGTACTTC,CASSLGTGRSETQYF
TRBV3-1,TRBJ1-1,-,-,TGTGCCAGCAGGGCTCAAGCGCGGATGGGCACTGAAGCTTTCTTT,CASRAQARMGTEAFF
TRBV10-3,TRBJ2-2,many,TRBD1,TGTGCCATCAGGCAGGACAGGGGGCGCGACACCGGGGAGCTGTTTTTT,CAIRQDRGRDTGELFF
TRBV5-5,TRBJ2-1,few,TRBD1,TGTGCCAGCAGCTGGGGGGACAGGGGCCCCGAGCAGTTCTTC,CASSWGDRGPEQFF
TRBV6-1,TRBJ2-1,-,TRBD2,TGTGCCTACCGTCCGATCCCACTAGCGGGAGACCATGAGCAGTTCTTC,CAYRPIPLAGDHEQFF
TRBV19,TRBJ2-7,many,TRBD1,TGTGCCAGTAGTACCTCCGGGACAGGGCTGGGGGAGCAGTACTTC,CASSTSGTGLGEQYF
TRBV4-2,TRBJ2-7,many,-,TGTGCCAGCAGCCAAGGTTTGCTTCTGAGCTCCTACGAGCAGTACTTC,CASSQGLLLSSYEQYF
TRBV5-1,TRBJ2-7,-,-,TGCGCCAGCAGCTTGGGGCCTGCTATCGAGCAGTACTTC,CASSLGPAIEQYF
TRBV9,TRBJ2-1,many,TRBD2,TGTGCCAGCAGCGTAGAGACTAGCGGGAGTCCGCCACTCTTC,CASSVETSGSPPLF
TRBV5-5,TRBJ2-7,many,TRBD2,TGTGCCAGCAGCTTGTCTAGCGGAGCCTACGAGCAGTACTTC,CASSLSSGAYEQYF
TRBV29-1,TRBJ2-1,few,TRBD2,TGCAGCGGCCAAGCCGGGACTAGCGTTAACAATGAGCAGTTCTTC,CSGQAGTSVNNEQFF
TRBV9,TRBJ2-1,few,-,TGTGCCAGCAGCCTTTACTGGGGGTTATACAATGAGCAGTTCTTC,CASSLYWGLYNEQFF
TRBV7-2,TRBJ2-5,few,-,TGTGCCAGCAGCCGAATAGGGGAGACCCAGTACTTC,CASSRIGETQYF